This T cell receptor (beta chain) was retrieved from a study of T cells after yellow fever vaccination. This clonotype was observed at least ten times. A junction boundary mismatches the germline segment, possibly from a read error. MiXCR, run by TCRdb on the 5' RACE reads, gives a single entry per CDR3 protein. The table includes about 360,000 distinct CDR3 sequences, 6.2% detected once. The starting material was PBMCs, obtained 5 days after the yellow fever booster vaccination. The receptor comes from a man aged 25-40 years who received the YFV17D yellow fever vaccine.

The chain's CDR3 is CASSASGGQENF. As DNA, the CDR3 is TGTGCCAGTAGTGCTTCAGGGGGACAGGAAAACTTC. This chain uses TRBV19 with TRBJ2-4, with 8 bases that match TRBD1. Germline V gives CDR1 LNHDA, CDR2 SQIVND (reference sequence). The CDR3 sequence is 12 residues long.